The 22 T cell receptor beta chains listed next were all sequenced from one sample in a study of T cell repertoires in cytomegalovirus infection. What these receptors recognize is not known. One entry per CDR3 protein, called by TCRdb with MiXCR from the reads. The table lists fewer than 350,000 distinct CDR3 sequences, roughly 29% of them singletons. The sample here was cultured PBMCs, taken from culture after CMV antigen stimulation. The receptors originated from a human donor in good health (CMV status not recorded). Some clones in this sample may be carry-over from other donors' samples.

The rearrangement joins TRBV6-6 to TRBJ2-7; no reliable D call. V was trimmed by 2 bases and J by 5 bases, leaving 13 bases between them. This CDR3 comprises 14 residues. CDR1 is MNHNY, CDR2 SVGAGI, per germline (reference sequence). As DNA, the CDR3 is TGTGCCAGCAGTTACGGGCAGTCCATGGACGAGCAGTACTTC. It yields the protein CASSYGQSMDEQYF.

In its sample, this clonotype was seen many times. The chain carries TRBV12-3 or TRBV12-4 and TRBJ1-1; 7 nucleotides agree with TRBD1. The CDR3 runs to 14 residues. With V trimmed by 2 bases and J by 5 bases, 5 bases remained unmatched. Written as DNA, the CDR3 is TGTGCCAGCAGTTTAACTCGACAGGGTACTGAAGCTTTCTTT. Amino acid sequence: CASSLTRQGTEAFF.

The rearrangement joins TRBV7-2 to TRBJ1-5; a possible D gene is TRBD1 (5 bases). Trimming pared 1 base from V and 13 bases from J, leaving 14 bases between. Germline V gene data show CDR1 as SGHTA and CDR2 as FQGNSA. The CDR3 has 13 amino acids. The CDR3 DNA reads as TGTGCCAGCAGCTTAGTTCAGGCAGGGCCTCAGCATTTT. Translating gives CASSLVQAGPQHF.

This clonotype turned up a few times. The V gene is TRBV5-4, the J gene TRBJ1-1; D is undetermined. The CDR3 length is 15 residues. Germline V gene lookup returns CDR1 SGHNT and CDR2 YYREEE (reference sequence). Trimming pared 4 bases from V and 3 bases from J, leaving 16 bases between. CDR3 in DNA: TGTGCCAGCAGCCGAGGGTCGTACAGCGACACTGAAGCTTTCTTT. This sequence encodes CASSRGSYSDTEAFF.

This clonotype occurred a few times. The genes are TRBV7-9 and TRBJ1-3; D is undetermined. This CDR3 region has 16 residues. Trimming took off 5 bases at V and 5 bases at J, with 19 bases between the two ends. Germline assignment: CDR1 SEHNR and CDR2 FQNEAQ (reference sequence). The CDR3 sequence: CASSGVGLHYRNTIYF. The CDR3 bases are TGTGCCAGCAGCGGAGTGGGCCTACACTATAGAAACACCATATATTTT.

This chain links TRBV11-3 with TRBJ2-1; D is unresolved. V was trimmed by 2 bases and J by 6 bases, leaving 8 bases between them. The length of the CDR3 is 13 residues. Germline V CDR1 and CDR2: SGHNT, YENEEA. Here the CDR3 DNA reads TGTGCCAGCAGCTTAAATTCAGCCAATGAGCAGTTCTTC. Amino acid sequence: CASSLNSANEQFF.

The rearrangement links TRBV7-9 to TRBJ1-2, with 10 bases matching TRBD1. The germline V gene encodes CDR1 SEHNR and CDR2 FQNEAQ (reference sequence). CDR3 length equals 15 residues. The ends lost 7 bases at V and 7 bases at J; junction bases unmatched: 12. CDR3 sequence reads: CASTIRQGARSGYTF. The DNA for the CDR3 is TGTGCCAGCACCATTCGACAGGGGGCGAGATCTGGCTACACCTTC.

This clonotype has a count of ten or more. The V and J genes are TRBV7-8 and TRBJ2-1, with 8 bases aligning to TRBD1. Per the germline V gene, CDR1 is SGHVS and CDR2 is FQNEAQ. The CDR3 totals 17 residues. Trimming at V came to 2 bases and at J to 4 bases, leaving 10 bases not matched to a gene. The CDR3 region has the DNA TGTGCCAGCAGCTTACGGCAGGGGGCTGTCAAATACAATGAGCAGTTCTTC. Translation gives CASSLRQGAVKYNEQFF.

This clonotype occurred a few times. The chain is built from TRBV2 and TRBJ2-5, with 12 bases fitting TRBD2. Germline-derived CDR1 and CDR2 are SNHLY and FYNNEI. V was pared by 7 bases and J by 5 bases, with 14 bases of the junction left unmatched. The CDR3 totals 17 residues. CDR3 nucleotides: TGTGCCAGCACTAGCGGGGGGGCCTCATCGTCCCTCGAGACCCAGTACTTC. Translated: CASTSGGASSSLETQYF.

This sequence joins TRBV7-3 and TRBJ2-2; D may be TRBD1 (5 bases). V lost 0 bases and J 4 bases, leaving 12 bases between the germline ends. The CDR3 is 16 amino acids. Germline CDR1 is SGHTA and CDR2 is FQGTGA. CDR3: CASSLTGSQVTGELFF. CDR3 DNA sequence: TGTGCCAGCAGCTTAACGGGGTCACAGGTCACCGGGGAGCTGTTTTTT.

This clonotype was observed a few times. The chain employs TRBV7-9 and TRBJ2-5; D is possibly TRBD2 (5 bases). This CDR3 contains 16 residues. V lost 5 bases and J 4 bases, leaving 20 bases between the germline ends. Germline assignment: CDR1 SEHNR and CDR2 FQNEAQ (reference sequence). The DNA of the CDR3 is TGTGCCAGCAGCCCTAGCCGGACTCTTCCCGGAGAGACCCAGTACTTC. The encoded protein is CASSPSRTLPGETQYF.

The chain has TRBV25-1 and TRBJ2-7, with TRBD1 identical over 12 bases. Germline values: CDR1 MGHDK, CDR2 SYGVNS. The CDR3 is 17 residues long. V shed 5 bases and J 7 bases; nucleotides not matched to a gene: 15. The CDR3 DNA reads TGTGCCAGCAGTTTTCTATTAGAGGGACAGGGGGCAAAGGAGCAGTACTTC. This translates into CASSFLLEGQGAKEQYF.

The chain has TRBV20-1 and TRBJ1-4; TRBD1 matches at 10 bases. The CDR3 is 14 amino acids. Germline lookup yields CDR1 DFQATT and CDR2 SNEGSKA (reference sequence). V dropped 5 bases and J dropped 6; count of bases not matched to a gene: 6. The DNA for the CDR3 is TGCAGTGCTGAAGCCGGGACAGGGGATGAAAAACTGTTTTTT. Its translation: CSAEAGTGDEKLFF.

CDR3: CASSTGEGTEAFF. The CDR3 nucleotides read TGCGCCAGCAGTACCGGGGAGGGCACTGAAGCTTTCTTT. The chain links TRBV10-2 to TRBJ1-1, with D unresolved. Germline CDR1 is WSHSY and CDR2 is SAAADI. The CDR3 runs 13 residues. V was trimmed by 5 bases and J by 4 bases, leaving 11 bases between them.

To note about this clonotype: One end of the junction is discordant with germline, which a read error may explain. This sequence joins TRBV18 and TRBJ1-1, with D uncertain. The CDR3 length is 13 residues. CDR1 is KGHSH, CDR2 LQKENI, per germline. The chain's CDR3 is CAGSDAVNTEAFF. Here the CDR3 DNA reads TGTGCCGGCTCAGATGCGGTGAACACTGAAGCTTTCTTT. Based on the CDR3 plus reference TRBV18 and TRBJ1-1, the full variable domain is NAGVMQNPRHLVRRRGQEARLRCSPMKGHSHVYWYRQLPEEGLKFMVYLQKENIIDESGMPKERFSAEFPKEGPSILRIQQVVRGDSAAYFCAGSDAVNTEAFFGQGTRLTVV.

The chain combines TRBV11-2 with TRBJ1-2, with D possibly being TRBD1 (6 bases). Between the trimmed V and J ends, which lost 4 bases and 3 bases, there was a span of 18 bases. Germline loops: CDR1 SGHAT, CDR2 FQNNGV. The CDR3 extends over 16 amino acids. This CDR3 reads CASSSVRRGKDYGYTF. In DNA, the CDR3 is TGTGCCAGCAGCTCCGTTCGGAGGGGGAAGGACTATGGCTACACCTTC.

This clonotype has a handful of counts. V is TRBV7-6 and J is TRBJ2-5, with TRBD2 matching 8 bases. This CDR3 is built from 15 residues. Trimming cost V 5 bases and J 5 bases; bases outside gene matches: 10. CDR1 and CDR2 from the germline V gene are SGHVS and FNYEAQ. In DNA form, the CDR3 reads TGTGCCAGCAGCCCAAGCGGGGGAGTAGTGGAGACCCAGTACTTC. This codes for CASSPSGGVVETQYF.

This clonotype was detected ten times or more. This chain uses TRBV7-6 with TRBJ2-1; 8 bases map to TRBD2. CDR3 length equals 16 residues. Germline CDR1 SGHVS, CDR2 FNYEAQ. The V segment lost 5 bases and the J segment 0 bases; nucleotides outside the gene matches: 6. Written as DNA, the CDR3 is TGTGCCAGCAGCCTAAGGGGGACTAGCTCCTACAATGAGCAGTTCTTC. Protein product: CASSLRGTSSYNEQFF.

CDR3 sequence: CASIPGGVVTEAFF. Written as DNA, the CDR3 is TGTGCCAGCATCCCGGGGGGAGTGGTCACTGAAGCTTTCTTT. The rearrangement uses TRBV6-1 and TRBJ1-1; D perhaps matches TRBD1 (5 bases). This CDR3 contains 14 residues. The ends were cut back, 7 bases at V and 4 bases at J, with 16 bases in the middle. Germline V gives CDR1 MNHNS, CDR2 SASEGT.

V is TRBV29-1 and J is TRBJ2-5; the D gene could be TRBD1 or TRBD2 (5 bases each). The germline gives CDR1 SQVTM, CDR2 ANQGSEA. The CDR3 length is 12 residues. Trimming removed 6 bases from V and 5 bases from J, with 13 bases in between. CDR3 loop: CSVRDVRETQYF. The CDR3 nucleotides are TGCAGCGTCCGGGACGTAAGGGAGACCCAGTACTTC.

This clonotype was seen repeatedly, ten times or more. J is TRBJ1-1 and V is TRBV7-3; D may be TRBD1 (5 bases). The CDR3 runs to 14 residues. V lost 2 bases, J lost 1 base, and 8 bases lay in between. In germline, CDR1 is SGHTA, CDR2 FQGTGA. In DNA, the CDR3 is TGTGCCAGCAGCTTAGGACACTCGAACACTGAAGCTTTCTTT. This codes for CASSLGHSNTEAFF.

This clonotype was seen more than once but under ten times. The genes are TRBV12-3 or TRBV12-4 and TRBJ2-7; D may be TRBD2 (6 bases). The CDR3 loop spans 14 amino acids. Trimming pared 3 bases from V and 0 bases from J, leaving 9 bases between. The CDR3 DNA is TGTGCCAGCAGTTTGGAGGGGAGCTCCTACGAGCAGTACTTC. It specifies CASSLEGSSYEQYF.